This paragraph reports one T cell receptor (beta chain). Its antigen remains unidentified. Some clones are missing from TCRdb's copy, which holds only in-frame ones; the method was immunoSEQ multiplex PCR. Of 8,000 to 10,000 clones listed, approximately 75% are singletons. These data come from a study of somatic mutations in cytotoxic T cells in rheumatoid arthritis. For the study at large: After diagnosis, patient blood (about 27 ml EDTA) was drawn right away, before any treatment was given. Flow sorting of some V beta antibody-stained T cells reached nearly 100% purity, with V beta1+ cells also TCRB-sequenced.

Findings and limits, study-wide: Clonality measured in CD8+ T cells did not differ significantly between rheumatoid arthritis patients and age-matched healthy controls.

The sample taken for sequencing was CD8+ T cells sorted from blood. The sequence was obtained from an adult with rheumatoid arthritis.

The DNA of the CDR3 is TGTGCCAGCAGTGAGGGGAGCCTCAGCTTCACAGATACGCAGTATTTT. Its protein is CASSEGSLSFTDTQYF. The genes are TRBV2 and TRBJ2-3; D might be TRBD2 (5 bases). From germline, CDR1 is SNHLY and CDR2 FYNNEI. This CDR3 contains 16 residues. V was pared by 3 bases and J by 2 bases, with 15 bases between.